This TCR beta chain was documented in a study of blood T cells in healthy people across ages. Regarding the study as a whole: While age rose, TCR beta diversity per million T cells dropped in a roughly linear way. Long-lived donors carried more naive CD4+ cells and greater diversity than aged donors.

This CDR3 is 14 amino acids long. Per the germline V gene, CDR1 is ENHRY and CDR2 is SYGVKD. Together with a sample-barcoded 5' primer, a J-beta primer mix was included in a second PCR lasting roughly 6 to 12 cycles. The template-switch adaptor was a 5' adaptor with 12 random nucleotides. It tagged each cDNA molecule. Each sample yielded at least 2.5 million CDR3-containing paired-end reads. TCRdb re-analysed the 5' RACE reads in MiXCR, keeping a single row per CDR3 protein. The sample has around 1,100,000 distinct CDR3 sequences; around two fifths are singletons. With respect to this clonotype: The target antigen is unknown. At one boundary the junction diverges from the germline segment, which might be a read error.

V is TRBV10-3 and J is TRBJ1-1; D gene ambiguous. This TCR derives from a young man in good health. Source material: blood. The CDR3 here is CTISSRAENTEAFF. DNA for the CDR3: TGTACCATCAGTTCTCGAGCAGAAAACACTGAAGCTTTCTTT.